This T cell receptor beta chain originates from a study of blood T cell repertoires in COVID-19. Study-level background: The United States, Italy and Spain supplied acute and convalescent COVID-19 samples.

Libraries were prepared by immunoSEQ multiplex PCR; TCRdb keeps only in-frame clonotypes and omits some of them. In the table there are over 200,000 clones, roughly 87% of which are singletons. Trimming removed 3 bases from V and 1 base from J, with 15 bases in between. The germline gives CDR1 MGHRA, CDR2 YSYEKL. This CDR3 is 16 amino acids long. The J gene is TRBJ1-1, the V gene TRBV4-1; D is ambiguous. The sequencing input was peripheral blood. This TCR was sampled from a man aged 40-49 years with active or convalescent COVID-19. In DNA form, the CDR3 reads TGCGCCAGCAGCCACGGAGGAGGGTTGGCGAACACTGAAGCTTTCTTT. Translated, it gives CASSHGGGLANTEAFF.